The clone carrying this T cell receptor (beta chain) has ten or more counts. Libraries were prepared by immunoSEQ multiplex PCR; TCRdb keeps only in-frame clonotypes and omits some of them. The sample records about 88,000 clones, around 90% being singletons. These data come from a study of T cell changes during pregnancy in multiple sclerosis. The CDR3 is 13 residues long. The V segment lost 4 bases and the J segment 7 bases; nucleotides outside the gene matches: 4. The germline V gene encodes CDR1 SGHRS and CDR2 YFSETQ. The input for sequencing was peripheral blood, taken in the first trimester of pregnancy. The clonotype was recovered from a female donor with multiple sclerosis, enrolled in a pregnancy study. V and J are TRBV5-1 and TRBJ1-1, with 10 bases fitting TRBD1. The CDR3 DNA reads TGCGCCAGCAGCAAGACAGGGGGCTTTGAAGCTTTCTTT. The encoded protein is CASSKTGGFEAFF.